This T cell receptor beta chain was captured in a study of memory CD4+ T cells and cytomegalovirus serostatus. The sort gate was single viable CD3+CD4+CD8-CD45RO+ cells for memory CD4+ T cells. In germline, CDR1 is MGHDK, CDR2 SYGVNS. The CDR3 extends over 13 amino acids. V gave up 4 bases and J gave up 2 bases, with 3 bases separating them. This clone has just a few counts. Some clones are missing from TCRdb's copy, which holds only in-frame ones; the method was immunoSEQ multiplex PCR. The sample consists of about 44,000 clones, approximately 80% of them appearing once. The rearrangement uses TRBV25-1 and TRBJ2-6; D is unresolved. The sample was memory CD4+ T cells from blood. This clonotype originated in an adult in good health and CMV-seronegative. Here the CDR3 DNA reads TGTGCCAGCAGTGTGACTGGGGCCAACGTCCTGACTTTC. This encodes CASSVTGANVLTF.